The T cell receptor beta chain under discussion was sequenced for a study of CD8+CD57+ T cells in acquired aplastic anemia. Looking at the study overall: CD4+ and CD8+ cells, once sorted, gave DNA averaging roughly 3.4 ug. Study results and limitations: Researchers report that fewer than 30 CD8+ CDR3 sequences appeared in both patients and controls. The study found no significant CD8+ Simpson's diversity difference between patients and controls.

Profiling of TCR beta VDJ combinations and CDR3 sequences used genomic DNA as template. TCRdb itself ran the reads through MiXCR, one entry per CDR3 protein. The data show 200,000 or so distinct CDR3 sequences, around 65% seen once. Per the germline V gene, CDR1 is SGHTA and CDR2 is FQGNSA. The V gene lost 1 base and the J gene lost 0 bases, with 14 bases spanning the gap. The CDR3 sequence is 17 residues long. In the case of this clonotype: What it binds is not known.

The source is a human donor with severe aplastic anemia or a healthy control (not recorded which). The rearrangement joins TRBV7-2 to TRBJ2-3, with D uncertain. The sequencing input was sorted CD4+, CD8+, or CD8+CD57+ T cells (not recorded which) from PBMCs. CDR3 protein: CASSLDPLNPSTDTQYF. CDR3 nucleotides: TGTGCCAGCAGCTTAGATCCCCTAAACCCTAGCACAGATACGCAGTATTTT.